This passage covers 27 T cell receptor beta chains from one sample sequenced in a study of shared clonotypes between healthy human individuals. TCRdb's table, derived via immunoSEQ multiplex PCR, lists solely in-frame clones and lacks some. Here the sample spans a few hundred thousand clones, almost 97% being singletons. Sequencing was performed on naive CD4+ T cells sorted from blood. Subset: CD45RA+ positively selected. Every receptor here comes from a woman aged 25 to 39 in good health.

This chain links TRBV28 with TRBJ1-2; no clear D. Trimming took 3 bases from V and 8 from J, leaving 19 bases between them. The CDR3 loop spans 15 amino acids. The germline CDR1 and CDR2 sequences are MDHEN and SYDVKM. CDR3: CASSFLGAGSNGYTF. CDR3 nucleotides: TGTGCCAGCAGTTTTTTGGGCGCGGGAAGTAACGGCTACACCTTC.

This chain links TRBV6-1 with TRBJ1-2; tentative D call: TRBD1 (5 bases). The CDR3 contains 13 residues. Germline loops: CDR1 MNHNS, CDR2 SASEGT. The V and J ends lost 7 bases and 6 bases respectively, with 15 bases between them. CDR3 protein: CASNGLGGDGYTF. CDR3 in DNA: TGTGCCAGCAATGGTCTCGGGGGGGATGGCTACACCTTC.

This chain uses TRBV18 with TRBJ1-1, with TRBD1 matching over 10 bases. This CDR3 region has 16 residues. CDR1 and CDR2 (germline): KGHSH, LQKENI. V gave up 3 bases and J gave up 4 bases; unmatched junction bases: 8. The CDR3 loop is CASSPPLTGGVTEAFF. As DNA, the CDR3 is TGTGCCAGCTCACCCCCCCTGACAGGGGGCGTCACTGAAGCTTTCTTT.

This rearrangement joins TRBV28 to TRBJ1-2; D ambiguous. The CDR3 has 12 amino acids. Trimming removed 5 bases at V and 2 bases at J, with 6 bases between. Germline loops: CDR1 MDHEN, CDR2 SYDVKM. The CDR3 nucleotides are TGTGCCAGCAGTGCCGAAAACTATGGCTACACCTTC. Translation gives CASSAENYGYTF.

The rearrangement joins TRBV28 to TRBJ2-1; 10 bases line up with TRBD1. The length of the CDR3 is 16 residues. With V trimmed by 6 bases and J by 3 bases, 8 bases remained unmatched. Germline V gene sequence: CDR1 MDHEN, CDR2 SYDVKM. The CDR3 reads CASSPAGTGDYNEQFF. The CDR3 DNA sequence: TGTGCCAGCAGCCCAGCCGGGACAGGGGACTACAATGAGCAGTTCTTC.

V and J are TRBV28 and TRBJ1-1; no clear D. Between the trimmed V and J ends, which lost 6 bases and 0 bases, there was a span of 11 bases. Germline V gives CDR1 MDHEN, CDR2 SYDVKM. This CDR3 comprises 14 residues. The CDR3 is CASRRQVMNTEAFF. The CDR3 DNA reads TGTGCCAGCAGGCGCCAGGTAATGAACACTGAAGCTTTCTTT.

The genes are TRBV5-4 and TRBJ2-1; 7 nucleotides match TRBD2. After removal of 7 bases from V and 0 bases from J, the junction contained 10 bases not matched to a gene. This CDR3 has 16 amino acids. CDR1 and CDR2 from the germline V gene are SGHNT and YYREEE (reference sequence). CDR3 in amino acids: CASGGEGPYSYNEQFF. The CDR3 nucleotides read TGTGCCAGCGGAGGGGAGGGACCCTACTCCTACAATGAGCAGTTCTTC.

The chain combines TRBV28 with TRBJ1-5; D is perhaps TRBD1 (5 bases). The CDR3 loop spans 14 amino acids. Trimming took 2 bases from V and 7 from J, leaving 12 bases between them. The germline gives CDR1 MDHEN, CDR2 SYDVKM. This chain's CDR3 is CASSLAQGGQPQHF. The DNA for the CDR3 is TGTGCCAGCAGTTTAGCGCAGGGAGGCCAGCCCCAGCATTTT.

The V gene is TRBV7-2, the J gene TRBJ2-3; the match to TRBD2 covers 9 bases. Germline V CDR1 and CDR2: SGHTA, FQGNSA. CDR3 length equals 18 residues. J was trimmed by 3 bases and V by 0 bases; bases with no gene match: 10. CDR3 sequence (DNA): TGTGCCAGCAGCTTAGCGCTCGGTAGCGGGAGAGGTACAGATACGCAGTATTTT. Translating gives CASSLALGSGRGTDTQYF. The complete variable domain, with remaining parts taken from reference TRBV7-2 and TRBJ2-3, reads GAGVSQSPSNKVTEKGKDVELRCDPISGHTALYWYRQSLGQGLEFLIYFQGNSAPDKSGLPSDRFSAERTGGSVSTLTIQRTQQEDSAVYLCASSLALGSGRGTDTQYFGPGTRLTVL.

This chain joins TRBV7-9 and TRBJ2-1; D perhaps matches TRBD1 (5 bases). The CDR3 is 15 amino acids. V lost 2 bases and J lost 1, with 9 bases in between. Germline CDR1 SEHNR, CDR2 FQNEAQ (reference sequence). The CDR3 protein is CASSLTGESYNEQFF. In DNA, the CDR3 is TGTGCCAGCAGCTTAACAGGAGAGTCCTACAATGAGCAGTTCTTC.

V usage is TRBV6-6 and J usage is TRBJ2-7, with D perhaps matching TRBD2 (6 bases). Per germline, CDR1 MNHNY and CDR2 SVGAGI (reference sequence). V was clipped by 5 bases and J by 2 bases, with 16 bases between them. The CDR3 loop spans 15 amino acids. CDR3 in DNA: TGTGCCAGCAGTGCCGGCGGGGCCCCAACCTACGAGCAGTACTTC. Its translation: CASSAGGAPTYEQYF.

This chain uses TRBV27 with TRBJ2-5, with D perhaps TRBD1 (6 bases). With the DNA end fitting TRBJ2-7 better, the J assignment may be wrong. The CDR3 has 15 residues. Looked up from germline, CDR1 is MNHEY and CDR2 is SMNVEV (reference sequence). CDR3 bases: TGTGCCAGCAGCCTCCAGGGGTTGGGGTCCTACGAGCAGTACTTC. Its protein is CASSLQGLGSYEQYF.

The rearrangement joins TRBV11-1 to TRBJ1-3; D is undetermined. The CDR3 runs to 14 residues. The germline gives CDR1 SGHAT, CDR2 FQDESV (reference sequence). Trimming left V 5 bases short and J 0 bases short, with 8 bases between. The CDR3 DNA sequence: TGTGCCAGCAGCGTTCTTCACTCTGGAAACACCATATATTTT. It encodes CASSVLHSGNTIYF.

This chain uses TRBV5-1 with TRBJ2-1; 7 bases agree with TRBD2. CDR3 length: 14 residues. The germline CDR1 and CDR2 sequences are SGHRS and YFSETQ. After removal of 4 bases from V and 10 bases from J, the junction contained 11 bases not matched to a gene. The CDR3 loop reads CASSVGLGAREQFF. CDR3 nucleotide sequence: TGCGCCAGCAGCGTAGGACTAGGGGCGAGGGAGCAGTTCTTC.

This chain connects TRBV11-1 to TRBJ2-7; D gene uncertain. Per the germline V gene, CDR1 is SGHAT and CDR2 is FQDESV (reference sequence). Trimming stripped 0 bases from V and 2 bases from J, with 8 bases between. The CDR3 spans 14 residues. Here the CDR3 DNA reads TGTGCCAGCAGCTTAGCGCTCGCAGCCTACGAGCAGTACTTC. Translating gives CASSLALAAYEQYF.

This chain's CDR3 is CASTRQREIREQFF. CDR3 sequence (DNA): TGTGCCAGCACTCGCCAGCGGGAGATCCGTGAGCAGTTCTTC. The chain employs TRBV2 and TRBJ2-1; 8 nucleotides agree with TRBD2. Trimming took 7 bases from V and 9 from J; bases not matched to a gene: 11. The CDR3 totals 14 residues. Germline V gives CDR1 SNHLY, CDR2 FYNNEI. Full variable domain (remainder filled in from reference TRBV2 and TRBJ2-1): EPEVTQTPSHQVTQMGQEVILRCVPISNHLYFYWYRQILGQKVEFLVSFYNNEISEKSEIFDDQFSVERPDGSNFTLKIRSTKLEDSAMYFCASTRQREIREQFFGPGTRLTVL.

This clone was observed a single time. The chain combines TRBV5-1 with TRBJ2-3; possible D gene TRBD1, 5 bases. Deletions cut 1 base from V and 2 bases from J, with 11 bases between. Germline V gene lookup returns CDR1 SGHRS and CDR2 YFSETQ. CDR3 length: 15 residues. The CDR3 spells CASSLYRHSTDTQYF. The CDR3, as DNA: TGCGCCAGCAGCTTGTACAGGCATTCCACAGATACGCAGTATTTT.

This clone has just one count. The chain combines TRBV28 with TRBJ2-7; D gene uncertain. Germline V gives CDR1 MDHEN, CDR2 SYDVKM. The length of the CDR3 is 14 residues. V lost 4 bases to trimming and J lost 2 bases, with 12 bases between them. CDR3 bases: TGTGCCAGCAGTTCTGGCCGGCCTCCCTACGAGCAGTACTTC. Protein product: CASSSGRPPYEQYF.

This chain connects TRBV2 to TRBJ1-1; perhaps TRBD1 as D (6 bases). The CDR3 extends over 13 amino acids. Trimming cost V 7 bases and J 0 bases, with 9 bases left between them. The germline V gene has CDR1 SNHLY and CDR2 FYNNEI. CDR3 residues: CASKGQLNTEAFF. The CDR3 coding sequence is TGTGCCAGCAAAGGACAGTTGAACACTGAAGCTTTCTTT.

The chain couples TRBV5-5 to TRBJ2-3; unclear D gene. This CDR3 has 15 residues. Germline lookup yields CDR1 SGHKS and CDR2 YYEKEE (reference sequence). Trimming removed 4 bases from V and 3 bases from J, with 15 bases in between. CDR3 sequence reads: CASSPEGQATDTQYF. CDR3 sequence (DNA): TGTGCCAGCAGCCCGGAAGGCCAGGCGACAGATACGCAGTATTTT.

The chain is built from TRBV15 and TRBJ1-2, with TRBD1 identical over 9 bases. Per the germline V gene, CDR1 is LNHNV and CDR2 is YYDKDF (reference sequence). This CDR3 spans 15 amino acids. Trimming cost V 2 bases and J 4 bases; bases outside gene matches: 5. The CDR3 sequence: CATSRPGQGRYGYTF. The CDR3 nucleotides are TGTGCCACCAGCAGACCGGGACAGGGTCGCTATGGCTACACCTTC.

This clone has just one count. The chain recombines TRBV5-8 with TRBJ2-5; D unresolved. The better agreement between TRBJ2-7 and the DNA end casts doubt on the J call. This CDR3 contains 13 residues. Germline loops: CDR1 SGHTS, CDR2 YDEGEE. CDR3 sequence reads: CASSLRFHYEQYF. In DNA, the CDR3 is TGTGCCAGCAGCCTGAGGTTCCACTACGAGCAGTACTTC.

V gene TRBV19 combines with J gene TRBJ2-7; TRBD2 matches 8 bases. The CDR3 is 14 amino acids. V dropped 5 bases and J dropped 3; count of bases not matched to a gene: 6. Germline V lookup: CDR1 LNHDA, CDR2 SQIVND (reference sequence). The CDR3 here is CASSPTGTSYEQYF. DNA for the CDR3: TGTGCCAGTAGTCCAACCGGGACTAGCTACGAGCAGTACTTC.

The chain employs TRBV28 and TRBJ1-4; D remains unclear. This CDR3 comprises 15 residues. V dropped 7 bases and J dropped 8 bases, with 20 bases sitting between them. Per the germline V gene, CDR1 is MDHEN and CDR2 is SYDVKM. As DNA, the CDR3 is TGTGCCAGCACCTCTATGATCCGGGCCGGCGAAAAACTGTTTTTT. This codes for CASTSMIRAGEKLFF.

This chain links TRBV29-1 with TRBJ1-2, with D tentatively TRBD1 (5 bases). Trimming pared 6 bases from V and 7 bases from J, leaving 27 bases between. CDR1 is SQVTM, CDR2 ANQGSEA, per germline. This CDR3 is built from 16 residues. The CDR3, as DNA: TGCAGCGTCAGCCGAGAAAGAGGGACCGACGATCTTGGCTACACCTTC. Protein product: CSVSRERGTDDLGYTF.

The rearrangement uses TRBV5-4 and TRBJ2-5; 7 bases match TRBD1. V lost 5 bases, J lost 6 bases, and 7 bases stayed unmatched. CDR1 and CDR2 from the germline V gene are SGHNT and YYREEE (reference sequence). The CDR3 covers 13 residues. CDR3 sequence reads: CASRGTAAQTQYF. The CDR3 bases are TGTGCCAGCAGAGGGACAGCTGCCCAGACCCAGTACTTC.

V gene TRBV28 combines with J gene TRBJ2-7; D possibly corresponds to TRBD1 (6 bases). The CDR3 has 16 residues. The V gene lost 3 bases and the J gene lost 0 bases, with 15 bases spanning the gap. Per the germline V gene, CDR1 is MDHEN and CDR2 is SYDVKM. The DNA of the CDR3 is TGTGCCAGCAGTTTGGTGGGGGCGCGGAGCTCCTACGAGCAGTACTTC. This translates into CASSLVGARSSYEQYF.